The 24 T cell receptor beta chains in this list originate from one sample, sequenced in a study of cytomegalovirus exposure and HLA in healthy donors. The study ran its PCR with 60 Vbeta and 13 Jbeta primers. Produced via immunoSEQ multiplex PCR; TCRdb's table is partial and in-frame only. This table holds 150,000 to 170,000 clones, around 70% found once. Sequences were obtained from PBMCs. These receptors originate from a man aged 25 to 40 in good health and CMV-seronegative.

This chain connects TRBV7-2 to TRBJ2-2; 8 bases match TRBD2. This CDR3 region has 16 residues. The V gene's germline CDR1 is SGHTA and CDR2 FQGNSA. The ends lost 3 bases at V and 3 bases at J; junction bases unmatched: 6. The CDR3 loop reads CASSLPGGRDTGELFF. In nucleotides, the CDR3 is TGTGCCAGCAGCTTGCCGGGGGGGAGGGACACCGGGGAGCTGTTTTTT.

The chain is built from TRBV5-1 and TRBJ2-4, with TRBD2 matching over 15 bases. The CDR3 consists of 17 residues. The J segment lost 9 bases and the V segment lost 4 bases, leaving 11 bases of the junction unmatched. Germline V gives CDR1 SGHRS, CDR2 YFSETQ. The CDR3 DNA follows: TGCGCCAGCAGCCCCGGGACTAGCGGGGGGCTTTCTTTCATTCAGTACTTC. Its protein is CASSPGTSGGLSFIQYF. The full variable domain, in which reference TRBV5-1 and TRBJ2-4 provide the parts outside the CDR3, is KAGVTQTPRYLIKTRGQQVTLSCSPISGHRSVSWYQQTPGQGLQFLFEYFSETQRNKGNFPGRFSGRQFSNSRSEMNVSTLELGDSALYLCASSPGTSGGLSFIQYFGAGTRLSVL.

This CDR3 reads CASSLTSGPSTDTQYF. The CDR3 nucleotides are TGTGCCAGCAGCTTAACGAGCGGTCCTAGCACAGATACGCAGTATTTT. The chain uses TRBV7-2 and TRBJ2-3; D is perhaps TRBD2 (5 bases). V lost 2 bases, J lost 0 bases, and 12 bases lay in between. The CDR3 covers 16 residues. The germline V gene has CDR1 SGHTA and CDR2 FQGNSA.

The chain combines TRBV5-1 with TRBJ2-5, with 10 bases lining up with TRBD2. V dropped 1 base and J dropped 11; count of bases not matched to a gene: 11. This CDR3 has 15 residues. Looked up from germline, CDR1 is SGHRS and CDR2 is YFSETQ. CDR3 sequence (DNA): TGCGCCAGCAGCTTGTCAAGCGGGGGGGCAGAGGAGCAGTACTTC. This translates into CASSLSSGGAEEQYF.

This clone has more than one count but fewer than ten. This chain joins TRBV19 and TRBJ2-3; 7 bases match TRBD1. Germline V gives CDR1 LNHDA, CDR2 SQIVND (reference sequence). The CDR3 is made up of 14 amino acids. V shed 5 bases, J shed 2 bases, and the junction held 4 bases outside the gene matches. The CDR3, as DNA: TGTGCCAGTAGTTTGGGACAGACCACAGATACGCAGTATTTT. Its translation is CASSLGQTTDTQYF.

The rearrangement links TRBV5-4 to TRBJ2-7, with 8 bases fitting TRBD1. CDR1 and CDR2 (germline): SGHNT, YYREEE (reference sequence). The CDR3 has 16 residues. The V segment lost 4 bases and the J segment 5 bases; nucleotides outside the gene matches: 14. The CDR3 here is CASSRGQAAMIDEQYF. The DNA for the CDR3 is TGTGCCAGCAGCCGGGGACAGGCGGCGATGATCGACGAGCAGTACTTC.

CDR3 in amino acids: CASSPGQGTYEQYF. The DNA for the CDR3 is TGTGCCAGCAGTCCTGGCCAGGGCACCTACGAGCAGTACTTC. V is TRBV7-2 and J is TRBJ2-7, with D tentatively TRBD1 (5 bases). The CDR3 is 14 amino acids. The V gene lost 6 bases and the J gene lost 2 bases, with 14 bases spanning the gap. The germline V gene encodes CDR1 SGHTA and CDR2 FQGNSA.

The genes are TRBV7-2 and TRBJ2-2; the D gene is possibly TRBD2 (6 bases). CDR3 length: 15 amino acids. Germline V gene sequence: CDR1 SGHTA, CDR2 FQGNSA. V dropped 4 bases and J dropped 1 base, with 10 bases sitting between them. The chain's CDR3 is CASSSGLMNTGELFF. The CDR3 bases are TGTGCCAGCAGCTCGGGACTGATGAACACCGGGGAGCTGTTTTTT. Full variable domain (missing parts from reference TRBV7-2 and TRBJ2-2): GAGVSQSPSNKVTEKGKDVELRCDPISGHTALYWYRQSLGQGLEFLIYFQGNSAPDKSGLPSDRFSAERTGGSVSTLTIQRTQQEDSAVYLCASSSGLMNTGELFFGEGSRLTVL.

This clone showed up just once. This chain uses TRBV5-4 with TRBJ2-3; D is unclear. The CDR3 sequence is 12 residues long. Germline loops: CDR1 SGHNT, CDR2 YYREEE (reference sequence). The V end was cut by 4 bases, the J end by 4 bases, with 7 bases between. This CDR3 is CASSVSSDTQYF. DNA of the CDR3: TGTGCCAGCAGCGTTAGCTCAGATACGCAGTATTTT. Supplemented by reference TRBV5-4 and TRBJ2-3, the full variable domain reads ETGVTQSPTHLIKTRGQQVTLRCSSQSGHNTVSWYQQALGQGPQFIFQYYREEENGRGNFPPRFSGLQFPNYSSELNVNALELDDSALYLCASSVSSDTQYFGPGTRLTVL.

The DNA for the CDR3 is TGTGCCACCAGCAGAGGACCAGGGGTTAATGAAAAACTGTTTTTT. Translating gives CATSRGPGVNEKLFF. The chain uses TRBV15 and TRBJ1-4, with D perhaps matching TRBD1 (6 bases). The germline V gene has CDR1 LNHNV and CDR2 YYDKDF (reference sequence). CDR3 size: 15 residues. Trimming shortened V by 1 base and J by 4 bases, and 10 bases separated the two germline ends.

The rearrangement joins TRBV19 to TRBJ1-4, with a tentative D call TRBD1 (6 bases). The V end lost 5 bases, the J end lost 6 bases, and 13 bases lay between the germline ends. CDR3 length: 14 residues. From germline, CDR1 is LNHDA and CDR2 SQIVND (reference sequence). The DNA of the CDR3 is TGTGCCAGTAGTTCCGGGACATGGGATGAAAAACTGTTTTTT. Protein sequence: CASSSGTWDEKLFF.

V is TRBV4-1 and J is TRBJ2-7, with TRBD2 identical over 10 bases. Unmatched junction bases numbered 7, after V lost 1 base and J lost 4 bases. CDR1 is MGHRA and CDR2 is YSYEKL in the germline V gene. CDR3 length: 16 residues. CDR3 nucleotides: TGCGCCAGCAGCCAAGCAGGACTAGCGGCAATTTACGAGCAGTACTTC. As protein: CASSQAGLAAIYEQYF.

The V gene is TRBV5-4, the J gene TRBJ2-5; D might be TRBD2 (5 bases). The J call may be incorrect, as the DNA end agrees better with TRBJ2-7. CDR3 length: 13 residues. Germline V gene lookup returns CDR1 SGHNT and CDR2 YYREEE (reference sequence). DNA for the CDR3: TGTGCCAGCAGCCTGGACTTGAGCTACGAGCAGTACTTC. Protein product: CASSLDLSYEQYF.

A single count supports this clone. The rearrangement joins TRBV18 to TRBJ1-1, with D perhaps matching TRBD1 (6 bases). Germline CDR1 and CDR2: KGHSH and LQKENI. The V gene lost 0 bases and the J gene lost 5 bases, with 10 bases spanning the gap. The CDR3 covers 14 residues. CDR3 residues: CASSPPGRGTEAFF. Written as DNA, the CDR3 is TGTGCCAGCTCACCACCGGGTAGGGGGACTGAAGCTTTCTTT.

This chain joins TRBV9 and TRBJ2-1, with 8 bases that match TRBD1. V shed 3 bases and J 1 base; nucleotides not matched to a gene: 6. Germline CDR1 reads SGDLS; CDR2 reads YYNGEE. The CDR3 totals 16 residues. As DNA, the CDR3 is TGTGCCAGCAGCGAGGGGACAGGCGGTTCCTACAATGAGCAGTTCTTC. It encodes CASSEGTGGSYNEQFF.

The rearrangement joins TRBV6-5 to TRBJ2-7, with D perhaps matching TRBD1 (6 bases). This CDR3 comprises 13 residues. V lost 5 bases and J lost 5, with 13 bases in between. Germline CDR1 reads MNHEY; CDR2 reads SVGAGI. CDR3 in amino acids: CASSEGDGNEQYF. The CDR3 bases are TGTGCCAGCAGTGAGGGGGACGGCAACGAGCAGTACTTC.

This rearrangement joins TRBV27 to TRBJ2-3; 10 nucleotides align to TRBD2. CDR1 is MNHEY and CDR2 is SMNVEV in the germline V gene (reference sequence). This CDR3 is built from 15 residues. V gave up 6 bases and J gave up 2 bases; unmatched junction bases: 5. The CDR3 reads CASSFLAGATDTQYF. As DNA, the CDR3 is TGTGCCAGCAGCTTCCTAGCGGGGGCCACAGATACGCAGTATTTT.

The CDR3: CASSWSGPSYEQYF. The CDR3 DNA reads as TGTGCCAGCAGCTGGTCAGGGCCGTCCTACGAGCAGTACTTC. The V gene is TRBV11-1, the J gene TRBJ2-7, with D possibly TRBD1 on 5 matching bases. The CDR3 is 14 amino acids. Trimming removed 4 bases from V and 1 base from J, with 11 bases in between. Germline V gives CDR1 SGHAT, CDR2 FQDESV (reference sequence).

This chain joins TRBV28 and TRBJ2-7, with a possible D match to TRBD2 (6 bases). The CDR3 loop spans 13 amino acids. V was shortened by 5 bases and J by 1 base, with 9 bases between the two germline ends. The germline V gene encodes CDR1 MDHEN and CDR2 SYDVKM. This CDR3 reads CASSPGTSYEQYF. In DNA, the CDR3 is TGTGCCAGCAGTCCCGGGACTTCCTACGAGCAGTACTTC.

The V and J genes are TRBV5-8 and TRBJ2-1; D is perhaps TRBD2 (6 bases). Germline CDR1 SGHTS, CDR2 YDEGEE. V was cut by 0 bases and J by 0 bases, with 10 bases left in between. This CDR3 has 16 residues. The CDR3 sequence: CASSLGSGSSYNEQFF. Here the CDR3 DNA reads TGTGCCAGCAGCTTGGGTTCCGGGAGCTCCTACAATGAGCAGTTCTTC. The full variable domain, its missing parts supplied by reference TRBV5-8 and TRBJ2-1, is EAGVTQSPTHLIKTRGQQATLRCSPISGHTSVYWYQQALGLGLQFLLWYDEGEERNRGNFPPRFSGRQFPNYSSELNVNALELEDSALYLCASSLGSGSSYNEQFFGPGTRLTVL.

This clone was observed a few times. V and J are TRBV7-8 and TRBJ2-7, with D possibly TRBD1 on 6 matching bases. Per germline, CDR1 SGHVS and CDR2 FQNEAQ. V lost 5 bases, J lost 3 bases, and 17 bases lay in between. The CDR3 extends over 15 amino acids. The CDR3 DNA follows: TGTGCCAGCAGCGTATCATCAGGGGCCCACTACGAGCAGTACTTC. It encodes CASSVSSGAHYEQYF.

This chain connects TRBV19 to TRBJ1-4; TRBD1 agrees at 7 bases. This CDR3 spans 14 amino acids. Germline CDR1 LNHDA, CDR2 SQIVND (reference sequence). V trimming: 8 bases; J trimming: 7 bases; junction bases outside the gene matches: 10. CDR3 nucleotides: TGTGCCAGTCGGTCAGGGGGGCGAAGTGAAAAACTGTTTTTT. Protein sequence: CASRSGGRSEKLFF.

This clone was observed a few times. This chain connects TRBV7-9 to TRBJ2-1; 13 bases align to TRBD2. Per the germline V gene, CDR1 is SEHNR and CDR2 is FQNEAQ (reference sequence). Unmatched junction bases numbered 8, after V lost 3 bases and J lost 0 bases. The CDR3 sequence is 19 residues long. The CDR3 loop reads CASSFAGTSGVNSYNEQFF. For the CDR3, the DNA is TGTGCCAGCAGCTTCGCCGGGACTAGCGGGGTCAACTCCTACAATGAGCAGTTCTTC.

This clone was recorded a few times. The chain is built from TRBV10-1 and TRBJ1-2; D possibly corresponds to TRBD1 (6 bases). Trimming stripped 0 bases from V and 4 bases from J, with 9 bases between. The germline V gene has CDR1 WNHNN and CDR2 SYGVQD (reference sequence). The CDR3 spans 14 residues. In nucleotides, the CDR3 is TGCGCCAGCAGTGAGTCGCACAGGGCCTATGGCTACACCTTC. It codes for CASSESHRAYGYTF.